This TCR beta chain was sequenced for a study of T cell repertoires in cytomegalovirus infection. Study in general: CMV infection and matching HLA type were both indicated by public TCR beta signatures.

Broader study findings: What dominated the ex vivo response were HLA-C-restricted CMV-specific TCR beta clonotypes.

TCRdb recomputed calls from the reads with MiXCR, one row per CDR3 protein. The profile shows some 100,000 distinct CDR3 sequences, less than 25% of them singletons. To note about this clonotype: Its antigen is as yet unknown. The junction and the germline gene differ at one end; a read error may be behind it.

CDR3 length: 15 amino acids. In germline, CDR1 is LGHNT, CDR2 FRNRAP. The sequence was obtained from a human donor in good health (CMV status not recorded). Some clones in this sample may be carry-over from other donors' samples. The chain carries TRBV12-5 and TRBJ1-1, with 8 bases identical to TRBD1. Specimen: CD8+ T cells from PBMCs. The CDR3 spells CPSGLTQRTGFEAFF. Written as DNA, the CDR3 is TGTCCTAGTGGTTTGACCCAGAGGACAGGGTTTGAAGCTTTCTTT. The complete variable domain, with remaining parts taken from reference TRBV12-5 and TRBJ1-1, reads DARVTQTPRHKVTEMGQEVTMRCQPILGHNTVFWYRQTMMQGLELLAYFRNRAPLDDSGMPKDRFSAEMPDATLATLKIQPSEPRDSAVYFCPSGLTQRTGFEAFFGQGTRLTVV.